Presented here are 9 T cell receptor beta chains from one specimen sequenced in a study of blood T cell repertoires in COVID-19. The protocol was immunoSEQ multiplex PCR, while the TCRdb copy is restricted to in-frame clones and leaves out a portion. The sample contains some 70,000 clones, roughly 80% of which appear only once. Sequenced: peripheral blood. The source is a woman aged 45-65 years with acute or convalescent COVID-19.

The V and J genes are TRBV30 and TRBJ1-1; D call uncertain. This CDR3 comprises 13 residues. Per the germline V gene, CDR1 is GTSNPN and CDR2 is SVGIG (reference sequence). V was clipped by 3 bases and J by 3 bases, with 11 bases between them. The CDR3 is CAWRIAEDTEAFF. In DNA, the CDR3 is TGTGCCTGGAGAATCGCAGAAGACACTGAAGCTTTCTTT.

The chain couples TRBV29-1 to TRBJ1-2; D remains unclear. The ends were cut back, 1 base at V and 5 bases at J, with 11 bases in the middle. Germline V gene lookup returns CDR1 SQVTM and CDR2 ANQGSEA. The CDR3 spans 13 residues. The DNA for the CDR3 is TGCAGCGTTGAAGTAGAAACCCGGTATGGCTACACCTTC. This codes for CSVEVETRYGYTF. Combining the CDR3 with reference TRBV29-1 and TRBJ1-2 gives the whole variable domain SAVISQKPSRDICQRGTSLTIQCQVDSQVTMMFWYRQQPGQSLTLIATANQGSEATYESGFVIDKFPISRPNLTFSTLTVSNMSPEDSSIYLCSVEVETRYGYTFGSGTRLTVV.

The CDR3 loop is CASSRQASYEQYF. The DNA for the CDR3 is TGTGCCAGTAGTAGGCAGGCGAGCTACGAGCAGTACTTC. The gene calls are TRBV19 and TRBJ2-7; D is unresolved. CDR3 size: 13 residues. The germline CDR1 and CDR2 sequences are LNHDA and SQIVND (reference sequence). V lost 4 bases and J lost 3, with 10 bases in between.

The V gene is TRBV3-1 (or the pseudogene TRBV3-2), the J gene TRBJ1-1, with 9 bases that match TRBD1. The CDR3 length is 14 residues. The germline gives CDR1 LGHDT, CDR2 YNNKEL (reference sequence). V was clipped by 1 base and J by 3 bases; unmatched bases: 0. The CDR3 here is CASSQGQGDTEAFF. CDR3 bases: TGTGCCAGCAGCCAAGGACAGGGGGACACTGAAGCTTTCTTT.

Note on this clone: Other DNA sequences from this sample encode an identical CDR3 as well. The CDR3 protein is CAIRGSGGSSYNEQFF. DNA for the CDR3: TGTGCCATCAGGGGGTCTGGCGGGAGCTCCTACAATGAGCAGTTCTTC. This chain joins TRBV10-3 and TRBJ2-1, with 7 positions matching TRBD2. Per the germline V gene, CDR1 is ENHRY and CDR2 is SYGVKD. Trimming removed 6 bases from V and 0 bases from J; junction bases left unmatched: 8. This CDR3 comprises 16 residues.

The chain joins TRBV10-1 to TRBJ2-1; no reliable D call. CDR1 is WNHNN, CDR2 SYGVQD, per germline (reference sequence). V was clipped by 8 bases and J by 1 base, with 12 bases between them. The CDR3 is 14 amino acids. The CDR3 reads CASRYRHSYNEQFF. The CDR3, as DNA: TGCGCCAGCCGATACAGACATTCCTACAATGAGCAGTTCTTC.

This chain links TRBV20-1 with TRBJ2-7; the match to TRBD2 covers 9 bases. Trimming at V came to 3 bases and at J to 7 bases, leaving 7 bases not matched to a gene. The germline gives CDR1 DFQATT, CDR2 SNEGSKA (reference sequence). This CDR3 is 13 amino acids long. In DNA, the CDR3 is TGCAGTGCTAGTGGCCGACTAGCGGTTGAGCAGTACTTC. Translating it yields CSASGRLAVEQYF.

The chain carries TRBV10-3 and TRBJ2-3; 12 bases agree with TRBD2. The length of the CDR3 is 15 residues. The trim removed 6 bases at V and 2 bases at J, leaving 3 bases unmatched. In germline, CDR1 is ENHRY, CDR2 SYGVKD. The chain's CDR3 is CAISPSGGATDTQYF. CDR3 DNA: TGTGCCATCAGCCCTAGCGGGGGGGCCACAGATACGCAGTATTTT.

The chain combines TRBV6-5 with TRBJ1-1; no definite D call. Trimming cost V 5 bases and J 1 base, with 11 bases left between them. CDR1 and CDR2 from the germline V gene are MNHEY and SVGAGI. The CDR3 loop spans 14 amino acids. CDR3 sequence (DNA): TGTGCCAGCAGTAAGATAGCGGCGAACACTGAAGCTTTCTTT. Encoded protein: CASSKIAANTEAFF.